The 27 T cell receptor beta chains in this list originate from one sample, sequenced in a study of CD8 T cells in Susac syndrome. Reverse transcription of about 0.5 to 1 ug RNA used random hexamers. One entry per CDR3 protein results from TCRdb running MiXCR on the immunoSEQ multiplex PCR reads. The sample records 150,000 to 200,000 distinct CDR3 sequences, around 95% being singletons. The sample consisted of CD4+ T cells from PBMCs. The receptors here all came from a human donor with Susac syndrome.

This chain connects TRBV18 to TRBJ2-5, with D hard to call. Germline V lookup: CDR1 KGHSH, CDR2 LQKENI. Trimming stripped 3 bases from V and 5 bases from J, with 16 bases between. The CDR3 is made up of 15 amino acids. CDR3 in amino acids: CASSPRAGLRETQYF. The CDR3 DNA reads as TGTGCCAGCTCACCTAGGGCCGGCCTCCGGGAGACCCAGTACTTC. Based on the CDR3 plus reference TRBV18 and TRBJ2-5, the full variable domain is NAGVMQNPRHLVRRRGQEARLRCSPMKGHSHVYWYRQLPEEGLKFMVYLQKENIIDESGMPKERFSAEFPKEGPSILRIQQVVRGDSAAYFCASSPRAGLRETQYFGPGTRLLVL.

V is TRBV28 and J is TRBJ2-7; D is perhaps TRBD1 or TRBD2 (6 bases each). Germline assignment: CDR1 MDHEN and CDR2 SYDVKM. V lost 7 bases and J lost 3, with 13 bases in between. This CDR3 is built from 13 residues. CDR3 DNA sequence: TGTGCCAGCACGGGGGCTGTGCGCTACGAGCAGTACTTC. It is translated as CASTGAVRYEQYF.

This clonotype was counted a few times. The chain joins TRBV29-1 to TRBJ1-5; TRBD1 is a possible D gene (5 bases). The CDR3 covers 14 residues. The V gene's germline CDR1 is SQVTM and CDR2 ANQGSEA. V lost 6 bases, J lost 0 bases, and 12 bases lay in between. The CDR3 region is CSVGEGYSNQPQHF. The CDR3 nucleotides are TGCAGCGTGGGGGAGGGTTATAGCAATCAGCCCCAGCATTTT.

The chain couples TRBV20-1 to TRBJ2-5; TRBD2 matches 13 bases. V dropped 3 bases and J dropped 5; count of bases not matched to a gene: 15. This CDR3 is built from 18 residues. Germline loops: CDR1 DFQATT, CDR2 SNEGSKA (reference sequence). CDR3 region: CSASFPEPGLAGRETQYF. The CDR3 DNA sequence: TGCAGTGCTAGCTTCCCCGAACCGGGACTAGCGGGGAGGGAGACCCAGTACTTC.

The rearrangement links TRBV28 to TRBJ2-7; the D is unclear. From germline, CDR1 is MDHEN and CDR2 SYDVKM. V dropped 7 bases and J dropped 3 bases, with 10 bases sitting between them. The CDR3 contains 12 residues. CDR3 sequence (DNA): TGTGCCAGCACCAGGCGAAACTACGAGCAGTACTTC. Its protein product is CASTRRNYEQYF.

The chain links TRBV5-6 to TRBJ2-7; possibly TRBD1 for D (6 bases). The germline V gene has CDR1 SGHDT and CDR2 YYEEEE. The CDR3 totals 14 residues. V was cut by 2 bases and J by 6 bases, with 15 bases left in between. CDR3 residues: CASSFGQLLREQYV. The CDR3 DNA reads TGTGCCAGCAGCTTTGGACAGCTCCTACGCGAGCAGTACGTC.

This chain connects TRBV20-1 to TRBJ1-2; 8 nucleotides agree with TRBD1. The germline CDR1 and CDR2 sequences are DFQATT and SNEGSKA (reference sequence). The junction had 5 bases not matched to a gene; V was cut back by 5 bases and J by 0 bases. The CDR3 spans 14 residues. The CDR3 coding sequence is TGCAGTGCTGTTACAGGGGGAGCTAACTATGGCTACACCTTC. Encoded protein: CSAVTGGANYGYTF.

The V call is TRBV18, the J call TRBJ2-4; possibly TRBD1 for D (5 bases). CDR1 KGHSH and CDR2 LQKENI come from the germline V gene. The CDR3 loop spans 14 amino acids. The ends were cut back, 3 bases at V and 2 bases at J, with 8 bases in the middle. This chain's CDR3 is CASSPGRTKNIQYF. The DNA of the CDR3 is TGTGCCAGCTCACCGGGGCGAACCAAAAACATTCAGTACTTC.

The J gene is TRBJ2-7, the V gene TRBV6-2 or TRBV6-3; 8 nucleotides agree with TRBD2. The trim removed 6 bases at V and 4 bases at J, leaving 8 bases unmatched. The CDR3 contains 14 residues. The V gene's germline CDR1 is MNHEY and CDR2 SVGEGT. The CDR3 loop is CASRSSGLVYEQYF. Here the CDR3 DNA reads TGTGCCAGCAGATCCTCGGGACTAGTGTACGAGCAGTACTTC.

The V call is TRBV5-1, the J call TRBJ2-1; D unclear. Germline assignment: CDR1 SGHRS and CDR2 YFSETQ. V was pared by 4 bases and J by 7 bases, with 27 bases between. This CDR3 contains 18 residues. The DNA of the CDR3 is TGCGCCAGCAGCCCCGATCTGCGAGGCTACGGGTCTCGGAATGAGCAGTTCTTC. It translates to CASSPDLRGYGSRNEQFF.

This sequence joins TRBV6-6 and TRBJ1-1, with D uncertain. The V and J ends lost 6 bases and 4 bases respectively, with 3 bases between them. The CDR3 spans 10 residues. Germline loops: CDR1 MNHNY, CDR2 SVGAGI (reference sequence). The DNA of the CDR3 is TGTGCCAGCAGACTCACTGAAGCTTTCTTT. Its protein is CASRLTEAFF.

This sequence joins TRBV30 and TRBJ2-3, with 7 bases lining up with TRBD2. The ends lost 2 bases at V and 5 bases at J; junction bases unmatched: 13. The CDR3 loop spans 16 amino acids. The V gene's germline CDR1 is GTSNPN and CDR2 SVGIG (reference sequence). The CDR3 spells CAWSWLAGDVIDTQYF. DNA of the CDR3: TGTGCCTGGAGTTGGTTGGCGGGAGATGTCATAGATACGCAGTATTTT.

This chain connects TRBV28 to TRBJ2-7; D uncertain. The CDR3 has 13 amino acids. Per germline, CDR1 MDHEN and CDR2 SYDVKM. V was shortened by 3 bases and J by 1 base, with 7 bases between the two germline ends. CDR3 amino acids: CASSFPSSYEQYF. The DNA for the CDR3 is TGTGCCAGCAGTTTCCCCAGTTCCTACGAGCAGTACTTC.

The chain combines TRBV15 with TRBJ2-7, with 7 bases identical to TRBD2. Germline V gene lookup returns CDR1 LNHNV and CDR2 YYDKDF (reference sequence). This CDR3 contains 15 residues. J lost 3 bases, V lost 5 bases, and 10 bases had no gene match. Written as DNA, the CDR3 is TGTGCCACCAGCGGTCAGCGGGGACGCGGCTACGAGCAGTACTTC. The encoded protein is CATSGQRGRGYEQYF.

The genes are TRBV9 and TRBJ2-2, with 8 bases aligning to TRBD2. V shed 4 bases, J shed 4 bases, and the junction held 9 bases outside the gene matches. The germline CDR1 and CDR2 sequences are SGDLS and YYNGEE. The CDR3 runs 16 residues. In DNA, the CDR3 is TGTGCCAGCAGCTCCCGGGGTAGCGGGGTCACCGGGGAGCTGTTTTTT. Its protein is CASSSRGSGVTGELFF.

CDR3 region: CASSNMAGGYEQYF. In DNA, the CDR3 is TGTGCCAGCAGTAATATGGCAGGGGGATACGAGCAGTACTTC. The chain links TRBV9 to TRBJ2-7; 7 nucleotides agree with TRBD1. This CDR3 contains 14 residues. With V trimmed by 5 bases and J by 4 bases, 9 bases remained unmatched. Germline V gives CDR1 SGDLS, CDR2 YYNGEE.

This chain joins TRBV3-1 and TRBJ1-5, with D possibly TRBD1 on 5 matching bases. The CDR3 covers 12 residues. The V gene's germline CDR1 is LGHDT and CDR2 YNNKEL (reference sequence). Deletions cut 3 bases from V and 9 bases from J, with 9 bases between. The CDR3 protein is CASSQGEAPQHF. The CDR3 DNA reads as TGTGCCAGCAGCCAGGGGGAGGCGCCCCAGCATTTT.

The rearrangement links TRBV19 to TRBJ2-3, with D hard to call. CDR3 length: 12 amino acids. The V end was cut by 4 bases, the J end by 5 bases, with 7 bases between. CDR1 and CDR2 (germline): LNHDA, SQIVND (reference sequence). In DNA form, the CDR3 reads TGTGCCAGTAGTAGGGGAAGAGATACGCAGTATTTT. Its protein is CASSRGRDTQYF.

This clonotype was seen only once. J is TRBJ2-1 and V is TRBV28; 8 bases align to TRBD2. The V and J ends lost 6 bases and 6 bases, in that order; junction bases with no gene match: 16. Germline CDR1 and CDR2: MDHEN and SYDVKM. This CDR3 has 17 residues. CDR3 residues: CASSSPGRAFPGNEQFF. CDR3 coding DNA: TGTGCCAGCAGCTCACCCGGGAGGGCGTTTCCCGGCAATGAGCAGTTCTTC.

CDR3 in amino acids: CASSIRGPGNQPQHF. Written as DNA, the CDR3 is TGTGCCAGCAGCATAAGGGGACCGGGCAATCAGCCCCAGCATTTT. The chain carries TRBV12-3 or TRBV12-4 and TRBJ1-5; TRBD1 might be the D (5 bases). V was clipped by 6 bases and J by 2 bases, with 14 bases between them. The CDR3 sequence is 15 residues long.

The J gene is TRBJ1-5, the V gene TRBV7-2, with no clear D. V gave up 1 base and J gave up 2 bases, with 3 bases separating them. The CDR3 sequence is 13 residues long. In germline, CDR1 is SGHTA, CDR2 FQGNSA. CDR3 region: CASSLDGNQPQHF. Here the CDR3 DNA reads TGTGCCAGCAGCTTAGACGGCAATCAGCCCCAGCATTTT.

In its sample, this clonotype was seen once. The chain couples TRBV5-4 to TRBJ1-5; the D gene is possibly TRBD1 (5 bases). Germline-derived CDR1 and CDR2 are SGHNT and YYREEE (reference sequence). The CDR3 totals 14 residues. The V end was cut by 4 bases, the J end by 3 bases, with 11 bases between. CDR3 DNA sequence: TGTGCCAGCAGCCTGCAGGGACTCAATCAGCCCCAGCATTTT. As protein: CASSLQGLNQPQHF.

The rearrangement uses TRBV28 and TRBJ1-4; D perhaps matches TRBD1 (5 bases). Germline-derived CDR1 and CDR2 are MDHEN and SYDVKM. Trimming pared 5 bases from V and 5 bases from J, leaving 9 bases between. CDR3 length: 13 residues. The CDR3 DNA sequence: TGTGCCAGCAGTACCCGGACAAATGAAAAACTGTTTTTT. Translating it yields CASSTRTNEKLFF.

The genes are TRBV20-1 and TRBJ2-5; 11 bases are a match to TRBD2. V gave up 3 bases and J gave up 4 bases; unmatched junction bases: 10. The CDR3 is made up of 16 amino acids. From germline, CDR1 is DFQATT and CDR2 SNEGSKA (reference sequence). CDR3: CSASGTSGAPIETQYF. The CDR3 nucleotides read TGCAGTGCTAGCGGGACTAGCGGAGCCCCCATAGAGACCCAGTACTTC.

The chain uses TRBV24-1 and TRBJ2-1; no definite D call. The CDR3 totals 12 residues. V was cut by 2 bases and J by 8 bases, with 6 bases left in between. Germline assignment: CDR1 KGHDR and CDR2 SFDVKD. For the CDR3, the DNA is TGTGCCACCAGTGATTCGCTTCATGAGCAGTTCTTC. It codes for CATSDSLHEQFF.

V gene TRBV18 combines with J gene TRBJ1-2; D remains ambiguous. There are 14 residues in the CDR3. CDR1 and CDR2 (germline): KGHSH, LQKENI. V was cut by 2 bases and J by 2 bases, with 9 bases left in between. Written as DNA, the CDR3 is TGTGCCAGCTCACCAACAGACGAGAACTATGGCTACACCTTC. This codes for CASSPTDENYGYTF.

The chain employs TRBV15 and TRBJ2-3; D is ambiguous. Germline V gene sequence: CDR1 LNHNV, CDR2 YYDKDF (reference sequence). CDR3 length: 16 residues. Trimming cost V 0 bases and J 1 base, with 11 bases left between them. The CDR3 is CATSREGNRGTDTQYF. The CDR3 DNA follows: TGTGCCACCAGCAGAGAAGGGAACCGAGGCACAGATACGCAGTATTTT. The complete variable domain, with remaining parts taken from reference TRBV15 and TRBJ2-3, reads DAMVIQNPRYQVTQFGKPVTLSCSQTLNHNVMYWYQQKSSQAPKLLFHYYDKDFNNEADTPDNFQSRRPNTSFCFLDIRSPGLGDTAMYLCATSREGNRGTDTQYFGPGTRLTVL.